This TCR beta chain was sequenced during a study of blood T cell repertoires in COVID-19. At the level of the study: The samples span acute and convalescent COVID-19 from the United States, Italy and Spain. T cells, B-cell-depleted T cells, or PBMCs provided the cDNA or gDNA that served as material.

Study processing details: Quantification of nucleated cells was approximated via reference gene primer amplification. Using immunoSEQ multiplex PCR, the repertoire was profiled, and TCRdb retains in-frame clones only, with some absent. That table is the source of V, J and clone size, and D and trimming were worked out from the DNA. This sample carries about 490,000 clones, roughly 85% of them seen once, and the ten largest clones take approximately 3%. Trimming removed 3 bases from V and 7 bases from J, with 16 bases in between. Per germline, CDR1 KGHSH and CDR2 LQKENI. This CDR3 contains 16 residues.

What was sequenced was peripheral blood. The sequence derives from a human donor in a cohort sampled during active COVID-19. The chain joins TRBV18 to TRBJ1-6; no clear D gene. The CDR3 sequence is CASSPIRATGNSPLHF. The DNA of the CDR3 is TGTGCCAGCTCACCTATTAGGGCTACGGGGAATTCACCCCTCCACTTT.